This is a list of T cell receptor beta chains from one sample in a study of PD-L1 blockade in urothelial cancer. Sequencing used immunoSEQ multiplex PCR; TCRdb keeps in-frame clones, though not all of them. This table holds over 35,000 clones, just over 90% found once. Sample: PBMCs, taken around atezolizumab (anti-PD-L1) treatment. These receptors were taken from a woman between 55 and 75 years old with urothelial cancer. Both conserved end residues are part of each CDR3. Fields, in order: clone size, V gene, J gene, D gene, CDR3 protein, CDR3 DNA. A D gene is named only where the DNA matches it firmly. A row's size may be missing; if present it is once, few, many or a size class.

abundance: medium-sized
v_gene: TRBV27
j_gene: TRBJ2-7
d_gene: .
CDR3aa: CASSTHTNPHEQYF
CDR3nt: TGTGCCAGCAGTACCCACACGAATCCCCACGAGCAGTACTTC

abundance: .
v_gene: TRBV7-3
j_gene: TRBJ2-1
d_gene: .
CDR3aa: CASSFGRATYNEQFF
CDR3nt: TGTGCCAGCAGCTTTGGGCGGGCCACCTACAATGAGCAGTTCTTC

abundance: .
v_gene: TRBV28
j_gene: TRBJ1-4
d_gene: .
CDR3aa: CASSLSYEKLFF
CDR3nt: TGTGCCAGCAGTTTATCGTATGAAAAACTGTTTTTT

abundance: .
v_gene: TRBV18
j_gene: TRBJ1-2
d_gene: .
CDR3aa: CASSPELVYRVGYTF
CDR3nt: TGTGCCAGCTCACCAGAATTGGTCTACAGGGTCGGCTACACCTTC

abundance: .
v_gene: TRBV9
j_gene: TRBJ1-4
d_gene: .
CDR3aa: CASSEKASATNEKLFF
CDR3nt: TGTGCCAGCAGCGAAAAAGCTTCTGCAACTAATGAAAAACTGTTTTTT

abundance: .
v_gene: TRBV12-5
j_gene: TRBJ1-1
d_gene: .
CDR3aa: CASGLLRSQNTEAFF
CDR3nt: TGTGCTAGTGGTTTGCTGCGCTCCCAGAACACTGAAGCTTTCTTT

abundance: .
v_gene: TRBV27
j_gene: TRBJ2-1
d_gene: TRBD2
CDR3aa: CASTVLAGERSYNEQFF
CDR3nt: TGTGCCAGTACGGTACTAGCGGGAGAAAGGTCCTACAATGAGCAGTTCTTC

abundance: .
v_gene: TRBV9
j_gene: TRBJ2-7
d_gene: TRBD2
CDR3aa: CASSAHPRLAGNLF
CDR3nt: TGTGCCAGCAGCGCCCATCCGAGACTAGCGGGGAACCTCTTC

abundance: .
v_gene: TRBV5-4
j_gene: TRBJ2-7
d_gene: TRBD2
CDR3aa: CASSLRTGGFYEQYF
CDR3nt: TGTGCCAGCAGCTTGCGGACGGGAGGCTTTTACGAGCAGTACTTC

abundance: once
v_gene: TRBV21-1
j_gene: TRBJ2-7
d_gene: .
CDR3aa: CASSPLQGQGDYEQYF
CDR3nt: TGTGCCAGCAGCCCTTTACAGGGACAGGGCGACTACGAGCAGTACTTC

abundance: .
v_gene: TRBV28
j_gene: TRBJ2-7
d_gene: .
CDR3aa: CASVRQEPYEQYF
CDR3nt: TGTGCCAGCGTACGACAGGAGCCCTACGAGCAGTACTTC

abundance: .
v_gene: TRBV4-3
j_gene: TRBJ1-1
d_gene: TRBD1
CDR3aa: CASSQRLDRTGSMNTEAFF
CDR3nt: TGCGCCAGCAGCCAAAGGTTGGACCGGACAGGGTCGATGAACACTGAAGCTTTCTTT

abundance: .
v_gene: TRBV27
j_gene: TRBJ2-7
d_gene: .
CDR3aa: CASSLSGSGHEQYF
CDR3nt: TGTGCCAGCAGTTTAAGTGGGAGTGGGCACGAGCAGTACTTC

abundance: .
v_gene: TRBV7-9
j_gene: TRBJ1-1
d_gene: TRBD1
CDR3aa: CASSTFDREVAEAFF
CDR3nt: TGTGCCAGCAGCACCTTCGACAGGGAAGTCGCTGAAGCTTTCTTT

abundance: once
v_gene: TRBV11-2
j_gene: TRBJ2-4
d_gene: TRBD2
CDR3aa: CASSLNGRETIQYF
CDR3nt: TGTGCCAGCAGCTTGAACGGGAGGGAGACCATTCAGTACTTC

abundance: .
v_gene: TRBV7-6
j_gene: TRBJ2-1
d_gene: TRBD1
CDR3aa: CASSSQQGEPGNEQFF
CDR3nt: TGTGCCAGCAGCTCCCAACAGGGGGAGCCGGGCAATGAGCAGTTCTTC

abundance: .
v_gene: TRBV10-3
j_gene: TRBJ1-1
d_gene: TRBD1
CDR3aa: CAIRDTGGTEAFF
CDR3nt: TGTGCCATCAGAGATACAGGGGGGACTGAAGCTTTCTTT

abundance: .
v_gene: TRBV7-6
j_gene: TRBJ1-1
d_gene: TRBD1
CDR3aa: CASSHRDRPNTEAFF
CDR3nt: TGTGCCAGCAGCCACCGGGACAGGCCGAACACTGAAGCTTTCTTT

abundance: .
v_gene: TRBV7-2
j_gene: TRBJ2-7
d_gene: .
CDR3aa: CASSLYSGGSYEQYF
CDR3nt: TGTGCCAGCAGCTTATACAGCGGAGGCTCCTACGAGCAGTACTTC

abundance: .
v_gene: TRBV28
j_gene: TRBJ1-1
d_gene: TRBD1
CDR3aa: CASSSTGDNTEAFF
CDR3nt: TGTGCCAGCAGTTCGACAGGGGACAACACTGAAGCTTTCTTT

abundance: .
v_gene: TRBV10-3
j_gene: TRBJ1-3
d_gene: .
CDR3aa: CAISEGSTGPGNTIYF
CDR3nt: TGTGCCATCAGTGAAGGTTCAACAGGCCCTGGAAACACCATATATTTT

abundance: .
v_gene: TRBV5-1
j_gene: TRBJ1-2
d_gene: .
CDR3aa: CASSLGGNSGYTF
CDR3nt: TGCGCCAGCAGCCTGGGAGGGAACTCTGGCTACACCTTC

abundance: .
v_gene: TRBV28
j_gene: TRBJ1-2
d_gene: .
CDR3aa: CASTGVEYGYTF
CDR3nt: TGTGCCAGCACAGGGGTTGAGTATGGCTACACCTTC

abundance: few
v_gene: TRBV6-4
j_gene: TRBJ2-2
d_gene: .
CDR3aa: CASSVTTEINTGELFF
CDR3nt: TGTGCCAGCAGTGTTACGACAGAAATTAACACCGGGGAGCTGTTTTTT

abundance: .
v_gene: TRBV4-2
j_gene: TRBJ2-7
d_gene: TRBD2
CDR3aa: CASSQGTSGTYEQYF
CDR3nt: TGTGCCAGCAGCCAAGGGACTAGCGGGACCTACGAGCAGTACTTC

abundance: .
v_gene: TRBV2
j_gene: TRBJ2-1
d_gene: .
CDR3aa: CASSRDFLSYNEQFF
CDR3nt: TGTGCCAGCAGTCGGGACTTTCTCTCCTACAATGAGCAGTTCTTC

abundance: .
v_gene: TRBV28
j_gene: TRBJ1-4
d_gene: .
CDR3aa: CASSPLGGNTEKLFF
CDR3nt: TGTGCCAGCAGTCCACTTGGCGGGAACACTGAAAAACTGTTTTTT

abundance: .
v_gene: TRBV4-3
j_gene: TRBJ1-4
d_gene: .
CDR3aa: CASSTAWLGGAGEKLFF
CDR3nt: TGCGCCAGCAGCACCGCCTGGCTTGGGGGCGCCGGGGAAAAACTGTTTTTT

abundance: .
v_gene: TRBV11-2
j_gene: TRBJ1-1
d_gene: .
CDR3aa: CASSSTRGSEAFF
CDR3nt: TGTGCCAGCAGCTCAACCCGGGGGTCTGAAGCTTTCTTT

abundance: .
v_gene: TRBV9
j_gene: TRBJ2-7
d_gene: .
CDR3aa: CASSVGLAENYEQYF
CDR3nt: TGTGCCAGCAGCGTAGGGTTAGCGGAAAACTACGAGCAGTACTTC

abundance: .
v_gene: TRBV30
j_gene: TRBJ1-4
d_gene: TRBD1
CDR3aa: CAWSVRIGTGLNEKLFF
CDR3nt: TGTGCCTGGAGTGTACGTATTGGGACAGGGCTCAATGAAAAACTGTTTTTT

abundance: .
v_gene: TRBV29-1
j_gene: TRBJ2-7
d_gene: .
CDR3aa: CSYWPLREETDRRGEQYF
CDR3nt: TGCAGCTATTGGCCCCTTAGAGAGGAGACAGACCGGCGCGGCGAGCAGTACTTC

abundance: .
v_gene: TRBV29-1
j_gene: TRBJ2-3
d_gene: TRBD2
CDR3aa: CSVGGRRASGSTDTQYF
CDR3nt: TGCAGCGTTGGGGGGAGGCGGGCTAGCGGAAGCACAGATACGCAGTATTTT

abundance: .
v_gene: TRBV28
j_gene: TRBJ1-1
d_gene: .
CDR3aa: CASGYSTAAGDTEAFF
CDR3nt: TGTGCCAGCGGGTACTCGACGGCCGCAGGCGACACTGAAGCTTTCTTT

abundance: .
v_gene: TRBV5-6
j_gene: TRBJ2-3
d_gene: .
CDR3aa: CASSFWGTQVTDTQYF
CDR3nt: TGTGCCAGCAGCTTTTGGGGGACACAAGTTACAGATACGCAGTATTTT

abundance: .
v_gene: TRBV7-8
j_gene: TRBJ2-5
d_gene: TRBD2
CDR3aa: CASSLVASGETQYF
CDR3nt: TGTGCCAGCAGCTTAGTAGCTAGCGGAGAGACCCAGTACTTC

abundance: .
v_gene: TRBV5-6
j_gene: TRBJ1-1
d_gene: .
CDR3aa: CASTLWAGVRGEAFF
CDR3nt: TGTGCCAGCACCCTTTGGGCGGGGGTGCGCGGTGAAGCTTTCTTT

abundance: .
v_gene: TRBV7-6
j_gene: TRBJ1-4
d_gene: .
CDR3aa: CASSSPRGSNEKLFF
CDR3nt: TGTGCCAGCAGCTCCCCCAGGGGTTCTAATGAAAAACTGTTTTTT

abundance: .
v_gene: TRBV14
j_gene: TRBJ2-1
d_gene: TRBD2
CDR3aa: CASSPRAGGRILAGGGSHEQFF
CDR3nt: TGTGCCAGCAGCCCAAGAGCAGGCGGTCGAATACTAGCGGGAGGAGGTTCGCATGAGCAGTTCTTC

abundance: .
v_gene: TRBV5-1
j_gene: TRBJ1-1
d_gene: TRBD1
CDR3aa: CASRGQVEAFF
CDR3nt: TGCGCCAGCAGGGGACAGGTTGAAGCTTTCTTT

abundance: .
v_gene: TRBV4-1
j_gene: TRBJ1-1
d_gene: .
CDR3aa: CASSQENSGTEAFF
CDR3nt: TGCGCCAGCAGCCAAGAAAACAGTGGAACTGAAGCTTTCTTT

abundance: once
v_gene: TRBV14
j_gene: TRBJ2-7
d_gene: TRBD1
CDR3aa: CASSQDLRDRGRGEQYF
CDR3nt: TGTGCCAGCAGCCAAGACCTCAGGGACAGGGGGAGAGGCGAGCAGTACTTC

abundance: .
v_gene: TRBV6-4
j_gene: TRBJ2-1
d_gene: .
CDR3aa: CASSVNSYNEQFF
CDR3nt: TGTGCCAGCAGTGTAAATTCCTACAATGAGCAGTTCTTC

abundance: .
v_gene: TRBV9
j_gene: TRBJ2-6
d_gene: TRBD1
CDR3aa: CASRSGQGVPSGANVLTF
CDR3nt: TGTGCCAGCAGGTCGGGACAGGGGGTTCCTTCTGGGGCCAACGTCCTGACTTTC

abundance: .
v_gene: TRBV28
j_gene: TRBJ2-5
d_gene: TRBD2
CDR3aa: CASSLRGLAVETQYF
CDR3nt: TGTGCCAGCAGTTTGAGGGGACTAGCGGTCGAGACCCAGTACTTC

abundance: .
v_gene: TRBV9
j_gene: TRBJ1-1
d_gene: TRBD1
CDR3aa: CASSPRQGRTEAFF
CDR3nt: TGTGCCAGCAGCCCACGACAGGGACGGACTGAAGCTTTCTTT

abundance: .
v_gene: TRBV7-8
j_gene: TRBJ2-3
d_gene: TRBD2
CDR3aa: CASSLKREGRDTQYF
CDR3nt: TGTGCCAGCAGCTTAAAGCGGGAGGGCCGGGATACGCAGTATTTT

abundance: .
v_gene: TRBV28
j_gene: TRBJ1-2
d_gene: TRBD1
CDR3aa: CASRDEGQAHYGYTF
CDR3nt: TGTGCCAGCCGAGACGAGGGACAGGCCCACTATGGCTACACCTTC